A single sample gave rise to the 12 T cell receptor beta chains below, sequenced in a study of shared clonotypes between healthy human individuals. Sequenced by immunoSEQ multiplex PCR; TCRdb stores in-frame clones only, minus some. This sample has 2 million to 2.5 million clones; more than 80% occur once, and the top ten carry about 0.41%. Input material: naive CD4+ T cells from PBMCs. The subset denotes: CD45RA+ positively selected. These TCRs come from a man younger than 35 in good health. Some clones in this sample may be carry-over from other donors' samples.

Here the CDR3 DNA reads TGTGCCAGCAGCCCCTCATACACCGCCAGGGGGCGGGTGGAGACCCAGTACTTC. This codes for CASSPSYTARGRVETQYF. This chain joins TRBV7-2 and TRBJ2-5, with TRBD1 identical over 8 bases. The CDR3 has 18 amino acids. The V segment lost 5 bases and the J segment 5 bases; nucleotides outside the gene matches: 19. CDR1 is SGHTA and CDR2 is FQGNSA in the germline V gene.

Remarks on this clone: This same CDR3 is encoded by further DNA sequences in the sample. V usage is TRBV5-1 and J usage is TRBJ2-5; D call uncertain. V lost 0 bases and J lost 5, with 5 bases in between. The CDR3 covers 12 residues. Germline CDR1 and CDR2: SGHRS and YFSETQ. In DNA, the CDR3 is TGCGCCAGCAGCTTGGCCTTCGAGACCCAGTACTTC. Translated: CASSLAFETQYF.

The CDR3 region has the DNA TGCGCCAGCAGCCAAGAAGGGGCAGGCCTTAATTCACCCCTCCACTTT. Encoded protein: CASSQEGAGLNSPLHF. V usage is TRBV4-1 and J usage is TRBJ1-6; possible D gene TRBD1, 5 bases. CDR3 length equals 16 residues. V gave up 0 bases and J gave up 6 bases, with 12 bases separating them. Per the germline V gene, CDR1 is MGHRA and CDR2 is YSYEKL.

V is TRBV7-3 and J is TRBJ2-3; 8 bases are shared with TRBD1. The germline V gene has CDR1 SGHTA and CDR2 FQGTGA. This CDR3 has 13 amino acids. After removal of 5 bases from V and 4 bases from J, the junction contained 2 bases not matched to a gene. CDR3 region: CASSTQGADTQYF. In nucleotides, the CDR3 is TGTGCCAGCAGCACACAGGGGGCAGATACGCAGTATTTT. The full variable domain, in which reference TRBV7-3 and TRBJ2-3 provide the parts outside the CDR3, is GAGVSQTPSNKVTEKGKYVELRCDPISGHTALYWYRQSLGQGPEFLIYFQGTGAADDSGLPNDRFFAVRPEGSVSTLKIQRTERGDSAVYLCASSTQGADTQYFGPGTRLTVL.

This clone was seen only once. The V and J genes are TRBV7-3 and TRBJ1-1; the D is unclear. CDR3 length: 13 amino acids. Between the trimmed V and J ends, which lost 2 bases and 8 bases, there was a span of 12 bases. CDR1 and CDR2 from the germline V gene are SGHTA and FQGTGA. The CDR3 reads CASSLESPGEAFF. For the CDR3, the DNA is TGTGCCAGCAGCTTAGAATCCCCTGGCGAAGCTTTCTTT.

V usage is TRBV5-6 and J usage is TRBJ1-3; tentative D call: TRBD1 (5 bases). The CDR3 length is 14 residues. V was cut by 4 bases and J by 7 bases, with 15 bases left in between. The V gene's germline CDR1 is SGHDT and CDR2 YYEEEE. CDR3 bases: TGTGCCAGCAGCGTCGGGGGAGCTAGGAACACCATATATTTT. It specifies CASSVGGARNTIYF.

In this sample, this clone turned up a few times. The V call is TRBV29-1, the J call TRBJ2-5; perhaps TRBD1 as D (6 bases). Germline V gives CDR1 SQVTM, CDR2 ANQGSEA. CDR3 length equals 16 residues. Trimming removed 4 bases at V and 2 bases at J, with 20 bases between. The CDR3 coding sequence is TGCAGCGTTGGAGGGGGAACAGGGTCCTGGCAAGAGACCCAGTACTTC. It is translated as CSVGGGTGSWQETQYF.

This chain connects TRBV15 to TRBJ2-5; 7 nucleotides align to TRBD1. The CDR3 sequence is 15 residues long. From germline, CDR1 is LNHNV and CDR2 YYDKDF (reference sequence). V was clipped by 4 bases and J by 4 bases; unmatched bases: 9. The CDR3 DNA is TGTGCCACCAGCAAATCGGTAGGACAGGTAGAGACCCAGTACTTC. This encodes CATSKSVGQVETQYF.

V gene TRBV2 combines with J gene TRBJ2-1; 8 positions match TRBD2. Germline assignment: CDR1 SNHLY and CDR2 FYNNEI. The CDR3 covers 16 residues. V was clipped by 7 bases and J by 5 bases; unmatched bases: 13. The chain's CDR3 is CASIPFREGLDNEQFF. The DNA of the CDR3 is TGTGCCAGCATTCCGTTTCGGGAGGGCCTTGACAATGAGCAGTTCTTC.

The rearrangement uses TRBV5-6 and TRBJ2-3, with D possibly being TRBD1 (8 bases). This CDR3 region has 16 residues. Trimming stripped 4 bases from V and 0 bases from J, with 15 bases between. The germline V gene has CDR1 SGHDT and CDR2 YYEEEE. The chain's CDR3 is CASSPQGGTSTDTQYF. The CDR3 DNA reads TGTGCCAGCAGCCCACAGGGGGGGACTAGCACAGATACGCAGTATTTT.

This chain uses TRBV28 with TRBJ1-2; 7 nucleotides line up with TRBD1. The CDR3 extends over 16 amino acids. Germline CDR1 reads MDHEN; CDR2 reads SYDVKM. With V trimmed by 6 bases and J by 7 bases, 17 bases remained unmatched. This CDR3 reads CASSLRATGNLPGYTF. For the CDR3, the DNA is TGTGCCAGCAGCCTCCGCGCGACAGGGAATTTACCTGGCTACACCTTC.

The gene calls are TRBV25-1 and TRBJ2-7, with D maybe TRBD1 (6 bases). The CDR3 runs to 15 residues. Trimming shortened V by 5 bases and J by 1 base, and 15 bases separated the two germline ends. Germline V CDR1 and CDR2: MGHDK, SYGVNS. The CDR3 protein is CASSPPTGKSYEQYF. The CDR3 region has the DNA TGTGCCAGCAGTCCTCCGACAGGAAAATCCTACGAGCAGTACTTC.